Shown below are 8 T cell receptor beta chains from a single sample sequenced in a study of T cell changes during pregnancy in multiple sclerosis. Libraries were prepared by immunoSEQ multiplex PCR; TCRdb keeps only in-frame clonotypes and omits some of them. The sample records 55,000 to 80,000 clones, 94% being singletons. Sequencing was performed on peripheral blood, taken in the third trimester of pregnancy. These receptors were obtained from a female donor with multiple sclerosis, enrolled in a pregnancy study.

The rearrangement uses TRBV27 and TRBJ2-3, with TRBD2 as a possible D gene (7 bases). V lost 7 bases to trimming and J lost 7 bases, with 21 bases between them. Germline V gene lookup returns CDR1 MNHEY and CDR2 SMNVEV (reference sequence). CDR3 length: 15 residues. The CDR3 loop is CASTPSRGGGHTQYF. The CDR3 DNA sequence: TGTGCCAGCACCCCTTCGAGGGGGGGCGGTCATACGCAGTATTTT.

This chain uses TRBV27 with TRBJ1-2; 7 positions agree with TRBD1. Germline V gene lookup returns CDR1 MNHEY and CDR2 SMNVEV (reference sequence). The V and J ends lost 4 bases and 5 bases, in that order; junction bases with no gene match: 10. CDR3 length: 15 amino acids. The chain's CDR3 is CASSSRTGTGYGYTF. The CDR3, as DNA: TGTGCCAGCAGTTCCCGGACAGGTACAGGATATGGCTACACCTTC.

This clone was seen a single time. The sample holds other DNA sequences that translate to the same CDR3. The chain employs TRBV5-1 and TRBJ1-1; possibly TRBD1 for D (5 bases). V was pared by 0 bases and J by 4 bases, with 10 bases between. Germline loops: CDR1 SGHRS, CDR2 YFSETQ. CDR3 length: 14 amino acids. This CDR3 is CASSLAPGGTEAFF. For the CDR3, the DNA is TGCGCCAGCAGCTTGGCCCCGGGGGGCACTGAAGCTTTCTTT.

The chain couples TRBV7-3 to TRBJ2-1; 8 bases are a match to TRBD2. The CDR3 extends over 15 amino acids. Trimming at V came to 5 bases and at J to 2 bases, leaving 5 bases not matched to a gene. Germline lookup yields CDR1 SGHTA and CDR2 FQGTGA. The CDR3 DNA is TGTGCCAGCAGCCCTACTAGCGGACCCTACAATGAGCAGTTCTTC. It specifies CASSPTSGPYNEQFF.

By share, this clone counts as medium-sized (0.01 to 0.1%). The chain has TRBV9 and TRBJ2-7, with 10 bases matching TRBD1. The junction had 8 bases not matched to a gene; V was cut back by 3 bases and J by 5 bases. This CDR3 spans 15 amino acids. Germline CDR1 is SGDLS and CDR2 is YYNGEE. In DNA form, the CDR3 reads TGTGCCAGCAGCGGACGGGACAGGGGTACCCACGAGCAGTACTTC. Translating it yields CASSGRDRGTHEQYF. Filled out from reference TRBV9 and TRBJ2-7, the complete variable domain reads DSGVTQTPKHLITATGQRVTLRCSPRSGDLSVYWYQQSLDQGLQFLIQYYNGEERAKGNILERFSAQQFPDLHSELNLSSLELGDSALYFCASSGRDRGTHEQYFGPGTRLTVT.

This clone was seen more than once but under ten times. This chain links TRBV7-2 with TRBJ2-7, with a tentative D call TRBD2 (6 bases). Trimming left V 1 base short and J 1 base short, with 11 bases between. Per the germline V gene, CDR1 is SGHTA and CDR2 is FQGNSA. The CDR3 covers 15 residues. The CDR3 reads CASSLVWGGSYEQYF. As DNA, the CDR3 is TGTGCCAGCAGCTTAGTTTGGGGAGGATCCTACGAGCAGTACTTC.

This clone appeared a single time. V gene TRBV9 combines with J gene TRBJ1-1, with no clear D. Trimming left V 0 bases short and J 1 base short, with 7 bases between. Per germline, CDR1 SGDLS and CDR2 YYNGEE. The CDR3 has 14 residues. CDR3 DNA sequence: TGTGCCAGCAGCGTAGGGGCGACGAACACTGAAGCTTTCTTT. As protein: CASSVGATNTEAFF.

This chain links TRBV5-4 with TRBJ2-7; 10 positions match TRBD2. The CDR3 covers 14 residues. With V trimmed by 3 bases and J by 7 bases, 7 bases remained unmatched. The germline V gene encodes CDR1 SGHNT and CDR2 YYREEE (reference sequence). The CDR3 nucleotides read TGTGCCAGCAGCTGGGGGCTAGCGGGGGATGAGCAGTACTTC. Translated: CASSWGLAGDEQYF.